The 10 T cell receptor beta chains below were found in one sample sequenced in a study of blood T cell repertoires in COVID-19. Libraries were prepared by immunoSEQ multiplex PCR; TCRdb keeps only in-frame clonotypes and omits some of them. The table shows approximately 200,000 clones, with about four fifths occurring only once. The sample comprised PBMCs or T cells enriched from blood (not recorded which). Receptors were obtained from a woman between 40 and 50 years old with acute COVID-19.

The chain couples TRBV19 to TRBJ1-5; 8 bases align to TRBD1. J gave up 3 bases and V 6 bases, and 7 bases lay outside the gene matches. CDR1 and CDR2 (germline): LNHDA, SQIVND (reference sequence). The CDR3 contains 15 residues. The CDR3 sequence is CASRKDRASNQPQHF. DNA for the CDR3: TGTGCCAGTAGAAAGGACAGGGCTTCCAATCAGCCCCAGCATTTT.

The V gene is TRBV15, the J gene TRBJ2-1; TRBD2 aligns across 7 bases. Germline V gene sequence: CDR1 LNHNV, CDR2 YYDKDF (reference sequence). V was clipped by 4 bases and J by 0 bases; unmatched bases: 6. This CDR3 region has 16 residues. The CDR3 bases are TGTGCCACCAGCACTTCGCGGGGGAGCTCCTACAATGAGCAGTTCTTC. Its protein product is CATSTSRGSSYNEQFF.

The chain uses TRBV7-8 and TRBJ1-1, with D maybe TRBD1 (6 bases). The CDR3 covers 11 residues. V was pared by 1 base and J by 11 bases, with 8 bases between. Looked up from germline, CDR1 is SGHVS and CDR2 is FQNEAQ. In nucleotides, the CDR3 is TGTGCCAGCAGCTTAGACAGGGAGGCTTTCTTT. Translating gives CASSLDREAFF.

The rearrangement joins TRBV7-3 to TRBJ1-2; D gene ambiguous. The length of the CDR3 is 13 residues. Germline V lookup: CDR1 SGHTA, CDR2 FQGTGA. Trimming pared 2 bases from V and 7 bases from J, leaving 11 bases between. The CDR3 region is CASSLESGVGYTF. The CDR3 DNA is TGTGCCAGCAGCTTAGAGTCCGGGGTTGGCTACACCTTC.

The chain couples TRBV6-5 to TRBJ2-7; D gene uncertain. CDR3 size: 10 residues. The germline V and J ends were trimmed by 11 bases and 3 bases, with 8 bases remaining between them. Germline CDR1 and CDR2: MNHEY and SVGAGI. The CDR3 sequence is CAVGSYEQYF. Written as DNA, the CDR3 is TGTGCCGTCGGTAGCTACGAGCAGTACTTC.

Concerning this clone itself: Mismatch with germline at one junction end may stem from a read error. J is TRBJ1-6 and V is TRBV11-2; TRBD1 matches 7 bases. The CDR3 spans 13 residues. Per germline, CDR1 SGHAT and CDR2 FQNNGV. The CDR3 here is CASSPQQGSPWVF. The CDR3 DNA follows: TGTGCCAGCAGCCCCCAACAGGGGTCCCCATGGGTATTT.

The chain employs TRBV27 and TRBJ2-6, with 7 bases fitting TRBD1. V lost 6 bases, J lost 13 bases, and 21 bases stayed unmatched. CDR1 and CDR2 from the germline V gene are MNHEY and SMNVEV (reference sequence). The CDR3 has 17 amino acids. The CDR3 loop is CASRDPTGPPRGRVLTF. CDR3 coding DNA: TGTGCCAGCAGGGATCCGACAGGGCCTCCTAGGGGCAGGGTCCTGACTTTC.

As DNA, the CDR3 is TGTGCCACCAGCACAGGGGGCGCGGACAATCAGCCCCAGCATTTT. It codes for CATSTGGADNQPQHF. The chain is built from TRBV24-1 and TRBJ1-5; 9 bases are shared with TRBD1. The CDR3 contains 15 residues. Looked up from germline, CDR1 is KGHDR and CDR2 is SFDVKD. V shed 7 bases and J 3 bases; nucleotides not matched to a gene: 6.

This chain connects TRBV6-5 to TRBJ2-7; no reliable D call. This CDR3 region has 13 residues. V dropped 7 bases and J dropped 3 bases, with 13 bases sitting between them. CDR1 and CDR2 from the germline V gene are MNHEY and SVGAGI. CDR3 sequence: CASIAVLGYEQYF. CDR3 nucleotides: TGTGCCAGCATTGCCGTCCTAGGCTACGAGCAGTACTTC.

V is TRBV3-1 (or the pseudogene TRBV3-2) and J is TRBJ2-1, with D perhaps TRBD1 (5 bases). The length of the CDR3 is 14 residues. The germline V gene encodes CDR1 LGHDT and CDR2 YNNKEL (reference sequence). V was cut by 1 base and J by 8 bases, with 12 bases left in between. The CDR3 DNA sequence: TGTGCCAGCAGCCAAGGCGACAGCTTCGATGAGCAGTTCTTC. It is translated as CASSQGDSFDEQFF.